This is a list of T cell receptor beta chains from one sample in a study of identical twins. TCRdb used MiXCR to reprocess the 5' RACE reads, holding one entry per CDR3 protein. Of approximately 620,000 distinct CDR3 sequences detected, less than 10% appear once; the ten largest clones hold about 0.98%. These sequences were also reported in another study, on yellow fever vaccine responses in identical twins.

What was sequenced was PBMCs. The receptors originated from a woman between 18 and 29 years old in good health. Both conserved end residues are part of each CDR3.

>TRBV29-1|TRBJ1-2
CSPLPQAVYGYTF
>TRBV29-1|TRBJ2-3
CSGGDSPDTQYF
>TRBV15|TRBJ2-7
CATSRDSGGYEQYF
>TRBV7-9|TRBJ2-3
CASSLEYTDTQYF
>TRBV3-1|TRBJ2-6
CASSQEGHLNPGANVLTF
>TRBV10-3|TRBJ2-1
CAILKDGYNEQFF
>TRBV7-9|TRBJ2-7
CASSPLPFEDSYEQYF
>TRBV15|TRBJ2-7
CATSREAQGSSYEQYF
>TRBV7-9|TRBJ2-2
CASSSRDGGPTGELFF
>TRBV6-2/TRBV6-3|TRBJ2-2
CASSYGLAGWDTGELFF
>TRBV11-2|TRBJ1-4
CASSTRAQGATNEKLFF
>TRBV2|TRBJ2-3
CASSFLAGAHTDTQYF
>TRBV20-1|TRBJ2-7
CSARDVRVAFNEQYF
>TRBV2|TRBJ1-5
CASSDRDTNQPQHF
>TRBV28|TRBJ2-2
CASSPPPYSFGELFF
>TRBV4-2|TRBJ2-3
CASGPLRLAGGFPDTQYF
>TRBV12-3/TRBV12-4|TRBJ2-1
CASSLLSGISYNEQFF
>TRBV5-1|TRBJ2-5
CASSLGQLLNQETQYF
>TRBV7-2|TRBJ2-1
CASSLADAGVKFF
>TRBV29-1|TRBJ2-2
CSGGGSGELFF
>TRBV19|TRBJ1-2
CASTFSTGSYGYTF
>TRBV7-9|TRBJ2-7
CASGPTGLAGGYEQYF
>TRBV14|TRBJ2-7
CASSRTGGLEQYF
>TRBV27|TRBJ2-3
CASSFSPDTQYF
>TRBV20-1|TRBJ1-1
CSAPSARDTEAFF
>TRBV3-1|TRBJ2-7
CASSQSNRDYEQYF
>TRBV20-1|TRBJ2-1
CSAREKGAGIANEQFF
>TRBV3-1|TRBJ1-1
CASSQEEAGKAFF
>TRBV4-3|TRBJ2-3
CASSQDREDTQYF
>TRBV5-1|TRBJ1-1
CASSMTGRDTEAFF
>TRBV27|TRBJ2-2
CASSLSTGGSGELFF
>TRBV20-1|TRBJ2-1
CSARDLAVPGSWVENEQFF
>TRBV12-3/TRBV12-4|TRBJ1-1
CASTPGQGAPAFF
>TRBV20-1|TRBJ2-3
CSAGDLSRQYF
>TRBV5-5|TRBJ2-3
CASSVYQGPGLTDTQYF
>TRBV20-1|TRBJ2-7
CSAADRASYEQYF
>TRBV3-1|TRBJ2-3
CASSQDPPEGLYSTDTQYF
>TRBV2|TRBJ2-3
CASKPAAKEDTQYF
>TRBV10-3|TRBJ2-7
CAISEGDRVGHEQYF
>TRBV5-6|TRBJ2-1
CASSRGLAGGEIYNEQFF
>TRBV15|TRBJ2-6
CATSRKSGANVLTF
>TRBV15|TRBJ2-1
CATSRDDSSYNEQFF
>TRBV11-2|TRBJ2-2
CASSLGTSGDTGELFF
>TRBV11-3|TRBJ2-1
CASSLGGGVSYNEQFF
>TRBV24-1|TRBJ2-7
CATSFRENEQYF
>TRBV5-5|TRBJ2-3
CASSLVAVTSTDTQYF
>TRBV10-3|TRBJ2-6
CAISSSSTSGGSGANVLTF
>TRBV20-1|TRBJ2-5
CSARDLDRGQETQYF
>TRBV20-1|TRBJ2-1
CSARVSGRDFTGNEQFF
>TRBV3-1|TRBJ2-1
CASSLQGLTEQFF
>TRBV7-8|TRBJ2-3
CASSPTSGGTQYF
>TRBV7-2|TRBJ2-3
CASSPHRDRYSDTQYF
>TRBV21-1|TRBJ2-3
CASSPHRDRALRSTDTQYF
>TRBV7-6|TRBJ2-2
CASSLGVGAGELFF
>TRBV29-1|TRBJ2-7
CSVAATASGTSGSYEQYF
>TRBV6-2/TRBV6-3|TRBJ2-3
CASSPYPGQGTDTQYF
>TRBV12-3/TRBV12-4|TRBJ1-5
CASSGTENNQPQHF
>TRBV29-1|TRBJ2-7
CSVVVQSSYEQYF
>TRBV14|TRBJ2-4
CASSEKWGLGGNIQYF
>TRBV20-1|TRBJ2-2
CSARDVRLAANTGELFF